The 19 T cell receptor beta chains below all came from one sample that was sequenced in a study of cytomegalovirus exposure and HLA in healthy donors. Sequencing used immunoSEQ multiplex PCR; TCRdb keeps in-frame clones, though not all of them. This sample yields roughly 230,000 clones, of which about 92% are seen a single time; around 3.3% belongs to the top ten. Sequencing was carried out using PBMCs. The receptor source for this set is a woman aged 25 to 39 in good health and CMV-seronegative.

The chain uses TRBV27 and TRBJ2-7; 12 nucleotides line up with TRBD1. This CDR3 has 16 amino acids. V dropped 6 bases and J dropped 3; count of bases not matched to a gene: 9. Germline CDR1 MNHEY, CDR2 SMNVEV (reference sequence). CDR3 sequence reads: CASSLGTGGANYEQYF. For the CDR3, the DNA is TGTGCCAGCAGCCTGGGGACAGGGGGCGCGAACTACGAGCAGTACTTC.

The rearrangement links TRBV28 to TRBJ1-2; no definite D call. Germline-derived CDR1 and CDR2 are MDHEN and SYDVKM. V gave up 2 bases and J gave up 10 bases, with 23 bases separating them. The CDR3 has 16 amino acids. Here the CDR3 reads CASSLTRSETHAYYTF. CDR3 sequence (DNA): TGTGCCAGCAGTTTAACCAGGTCTGAGACACACGCCTACTACACCTTC.

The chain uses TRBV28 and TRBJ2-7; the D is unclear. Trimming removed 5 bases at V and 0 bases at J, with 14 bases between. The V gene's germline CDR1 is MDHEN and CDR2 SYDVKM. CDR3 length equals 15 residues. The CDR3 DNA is TGTGCCAGCAGTGCCCCCAATTTAGTCTCCTACGAGCAGTACTTC. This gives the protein CASSAPNLVSYEQYF. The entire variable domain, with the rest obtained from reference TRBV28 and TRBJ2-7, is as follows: DVKVTQSSRYLVKRTGEKVFLECVQDMDHENMFWYRQDPGLGLRLIYFSYDVKMKEKGDIPEGYSVSREKKERFSLILESASTNQTSMYLCASSAPNLVSYEQYFGPGTRLTVT.

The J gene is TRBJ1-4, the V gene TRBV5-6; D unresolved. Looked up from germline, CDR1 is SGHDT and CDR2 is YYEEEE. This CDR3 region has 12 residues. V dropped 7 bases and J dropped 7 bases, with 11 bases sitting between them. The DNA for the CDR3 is TGTGCCAGCGGACTAGGTGGTGAAAAACTGTTTTTT. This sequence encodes CASGLGGEKLFF.

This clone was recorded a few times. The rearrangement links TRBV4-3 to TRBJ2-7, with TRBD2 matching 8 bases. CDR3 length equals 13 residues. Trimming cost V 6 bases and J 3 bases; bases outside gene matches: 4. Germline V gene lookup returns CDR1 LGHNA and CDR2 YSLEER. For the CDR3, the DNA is TGCGCCAGCAGTTCCCGGGAGGGCTACGAGCAGTACTTC. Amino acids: CASSSREGYEQYF.

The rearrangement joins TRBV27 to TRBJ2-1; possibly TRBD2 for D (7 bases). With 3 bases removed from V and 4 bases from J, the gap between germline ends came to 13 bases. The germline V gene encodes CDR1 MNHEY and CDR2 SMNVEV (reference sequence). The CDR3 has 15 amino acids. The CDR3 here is CASSFSGGAYNEQFF. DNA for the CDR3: TGTGCCAGCAGTTTTTCGGGGGGCGCTTACAATGAGCAGTTCTTC.

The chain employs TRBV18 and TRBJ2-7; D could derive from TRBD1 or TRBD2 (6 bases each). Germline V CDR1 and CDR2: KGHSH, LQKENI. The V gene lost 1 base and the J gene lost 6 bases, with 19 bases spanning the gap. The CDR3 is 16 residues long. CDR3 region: CASSPLGGPNPLEQYF. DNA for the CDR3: TGTGCCAGCTCACCACTAGGGGGGCCTAATCCGCTCGAGCAGTACTTC.

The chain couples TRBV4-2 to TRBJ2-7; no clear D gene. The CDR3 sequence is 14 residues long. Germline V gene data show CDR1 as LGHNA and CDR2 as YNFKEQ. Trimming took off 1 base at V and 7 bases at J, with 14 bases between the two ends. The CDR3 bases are TGTGCCAGCAGCCAAGGTCCGGTGTCGAGAGAGCAGTACTTC. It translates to CASSQGPVSREQYF.

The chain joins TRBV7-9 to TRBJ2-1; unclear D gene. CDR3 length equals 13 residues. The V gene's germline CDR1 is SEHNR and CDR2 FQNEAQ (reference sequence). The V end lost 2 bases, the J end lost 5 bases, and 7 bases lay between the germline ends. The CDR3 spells CASSLLADNEQFF. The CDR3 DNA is TGTGCCAGCAGCTTATTAGCTGACAATGAGCAGTTCTTC.

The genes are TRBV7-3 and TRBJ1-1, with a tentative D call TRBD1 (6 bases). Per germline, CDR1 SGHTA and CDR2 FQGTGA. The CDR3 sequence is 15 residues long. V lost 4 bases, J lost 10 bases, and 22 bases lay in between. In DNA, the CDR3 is TGTGCCAGCAGCTCCGACGGAGGGGGGAGAGCAGGAGCTTTCTTT. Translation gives CASSSDGGGRAGAFF.

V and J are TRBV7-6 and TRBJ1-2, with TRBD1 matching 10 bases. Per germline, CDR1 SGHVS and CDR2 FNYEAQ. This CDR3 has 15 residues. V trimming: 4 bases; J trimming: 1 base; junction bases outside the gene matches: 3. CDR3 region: CASSSGQGVNYGYTF. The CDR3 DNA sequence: TGTGCCAGCAGCTCAGGACAGGGGGTTAACTATGGCTACACCTTC.

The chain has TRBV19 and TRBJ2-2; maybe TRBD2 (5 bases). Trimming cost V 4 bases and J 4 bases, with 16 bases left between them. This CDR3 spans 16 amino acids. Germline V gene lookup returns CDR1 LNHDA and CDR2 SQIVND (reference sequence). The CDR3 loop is CASSTRGPRGTGELFF. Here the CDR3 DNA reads TGTGCCAGTAGTACTCGGGGTCCCCGGGGCACCGGGGAGCTGTTTTTT. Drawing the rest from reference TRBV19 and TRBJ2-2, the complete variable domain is DGGITQSPKYLFRKEGQNVTLSCEQNLNHDAMYWYRQDPGQGLRLIYYSQIVNDFQKGDIAEGYSVSREKKESFPLTVTSAQKNPTAFYLCASSTRGPRGTGELFFGEGSRLTVL.

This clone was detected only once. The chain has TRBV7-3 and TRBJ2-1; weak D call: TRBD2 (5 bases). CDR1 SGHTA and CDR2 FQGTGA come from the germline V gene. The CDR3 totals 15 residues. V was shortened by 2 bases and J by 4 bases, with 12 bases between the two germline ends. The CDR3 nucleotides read TGTGCCAGCAGCTTATTTGAGGGAACGTACAATGAGCAGTTCTTC. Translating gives CASSLFEGTYNEQFF.

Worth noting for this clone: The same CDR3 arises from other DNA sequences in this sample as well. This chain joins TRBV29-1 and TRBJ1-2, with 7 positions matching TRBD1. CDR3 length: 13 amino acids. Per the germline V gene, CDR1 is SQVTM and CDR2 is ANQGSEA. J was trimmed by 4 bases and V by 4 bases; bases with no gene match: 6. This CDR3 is CSVGTGTAYGYTF. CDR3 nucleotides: TGCAGCGTTGGGACAGGAACAGCCTATGGCTACACCTTC.

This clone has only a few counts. CDR3 region: CASSRSDRADEQYF. Here the CDR3 DNA reads TGTGCCAGCAGCCGCAGTGACAGGGCCGACGAGCAGTACTTC. This chain connects TRBV5-5 to TRBJ2-7; 7 bases align to TRBD1. The germline gives CDR1 SGHKS, CDR2 YYEKEE (reference sequence). This CDR3 region has 14 residues. The V and J ends lost 4 bases and 5 bases, in that order; junction bases with no gene match: 9.

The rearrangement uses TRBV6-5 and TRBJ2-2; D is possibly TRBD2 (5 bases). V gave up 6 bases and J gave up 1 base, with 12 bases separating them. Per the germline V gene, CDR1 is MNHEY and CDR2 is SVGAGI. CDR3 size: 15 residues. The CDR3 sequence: CASSLGLVNTGELFF. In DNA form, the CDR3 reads TGTGCCAGCAGCTTAGGACTGGTGAACACCGGGGAGCTGTTTTTT.

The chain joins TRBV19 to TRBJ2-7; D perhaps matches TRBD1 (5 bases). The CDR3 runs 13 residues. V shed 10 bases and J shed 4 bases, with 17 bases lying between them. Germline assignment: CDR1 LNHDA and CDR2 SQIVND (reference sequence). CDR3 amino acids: CATSPGHLYEQYF. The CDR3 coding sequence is TGTGCCACCTCGCCAGGGCACCTATACGAGCAGTACTTC.

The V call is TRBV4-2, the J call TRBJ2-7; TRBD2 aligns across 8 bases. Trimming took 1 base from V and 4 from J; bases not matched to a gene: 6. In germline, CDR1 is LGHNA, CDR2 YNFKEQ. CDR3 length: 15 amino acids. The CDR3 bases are TGTGCCAGCAGCCAAGGAGCGGGGGCCCTATACGAGCAGTACTTC. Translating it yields CASSQGAGALYEQYF.

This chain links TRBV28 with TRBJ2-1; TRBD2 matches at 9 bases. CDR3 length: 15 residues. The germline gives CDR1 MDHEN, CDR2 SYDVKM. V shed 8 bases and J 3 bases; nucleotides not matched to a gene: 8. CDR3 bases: TGTGCCAGCGGGCGGCGGGGGGGCCGCTACAATGAGCAGTTCTTC. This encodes CASGRRGGRYNEQFF.